The rows below give T cell receptor beta chains drawn from one sample of a study of blood T cell repertoires in COVID-19. Profiling relied on immunoSEQ multiplex PCR, and the TCRdb table lists in-frame clones only, not all of them. The data contain about 100,000 clones, roughly 83% of them seen just once; the ten biggest clones take up 2.5% to 3.5%. Material: peripheral blood. These receptors came from a woman of 80 years or more with active or convalescent COVID-19. The CDR3 runs from the conserved cysteine through the conserved F or W. A D gene is named only where the DNA matches it firmly. Only some rows state a clone size, as once, few, many or a class for expanded clones.

.	.	15	TRBV18	TRBJ1-2	TGTGCCAGCTCATCCACCGGGGGGGCTAACTATGGCTACACCTTC	CASSSTGGANYGYTF
once	TRBD1	15	TRBV19	TRBJ1-2	TGTGCCAGTAGTATGCGGGACAGTGCCGACTATGGCTACACCTTC	CASSMRDSADYGYTF
.	TRBD2	15	TRBV3-1/TRBV3-2	TRBJ2-1	TGTGCCAGCAGCCCGACTAGCGGAAATTACAATGAGCAGTTCTTC	CASSPTSGNYNEQFF
.	TRBD1	15	TRBV15	TRBJ2-3	TGTGCCACCAGCGGAGGACAGGGTCGCACAGATACGCAGTATTTT	CATSGGQGRTDTQYF
.	.	16	TRBV19	TRBJ1-4	TGTGCCAGTAGTAAGTCACCCGGGACAAGCTATGAAAAACTGTTTTTT	CASSKSPGTSYEKLFF
.	TRBD2	19	TRBV7-3	TRBJ2-1	TGTGCCAGCAGCCGAGTTGGGACTAGCGGGGTTTCGGGTCGCAATGAGCAGTTCTTC	CASSRVGTSGVSGRNEQFF
.	TRBD1	14	TRBV6-5	TRBJ1-1	TGTGCCAGCAGTTACGGGCAGGGGGACACTGAAGCTTTCTTT	CASSYGQGDTEAFF
.	.	15	TRBV11-3	TRBJ1-5	TGTGCCAGCAGCTGGAACAGGGAGAGCAATCAGCCCCAGCATTTT	CASSWNRESNQPQHF
.	TRBD2	15	TRBV6-5	TRBJ2-7	TGTGCCAGCCGCGACCCTAGCGGATATTCGTACGAGCAGTACTTC	CASRDPSGYSYEQYF
few	TRBD1	17	TRBV14	TRBJ2-7	TGTGCCAGCAGCCCACGACAGGGGTCGTGGAAGAGCAACGAGCAGTACTTC	CASSPRQGSWKSNEQYF
.	TRBD1	13	TRBV3-1/TRBV3-2	TRBJ2-1	TGTGCCAGCAGCCGCGATCGACAGGGGATGGTAATCTTC	CASSRDRQGMVIF